The clone carrying this T cell receptor beta chain was recorded at least ten times. The data derive from a study of human T cells and chemical hapten exposure. RNA extraction used unfractionated whole blood as the source of total RNA. With 6 bases removed from V and 0 bases from J, the gap between germline ends came to 10 bases. The V gene's germline CDR1 is ENHRY and CDR2 SYGVKD. This CDR3 has 14 residues. For the library, individual cDNA molecules each received unique molecular identifiers. One entry per CDR3 protein results from TCRdb running MiXCR on the 5' RACE reads. The sample yields more than 140,000 distinct CDR3 sequences, 3.5% to 5% seen once.

This TCR came from a female donor in good health. V is TRBV10-3 and J is TRBJ2-3; possible D gene TRBD1, 6 bases. In nucleotides, the CDR3 is TGTGCCATCAGAGAGACAGGCAGCACAGATACGCAGTATTTT. Translated, it gives CAIRETGSTDTQYF.